The 9 T cell receptor beta chains below all came from one sample that was sequenced in a study of shared clonotypes between healthy human individuals (dated by TCRdb to the early 2020s). The library was generated by the immunoSEQ multiplex PCR assay. TCRdb holds this immuneACCESS table with in-frame rearrangements only. Some clones are missing; in checked studies, unresolved V genes explain under half, and the rest has no known cause. The sample data list more than 2,000,000 clones, and 85% to 95% of these were observed just once. 0.35% to 0.45% of the sample lies in the top ten. The sample taken for sequencing was naive CD4+ T cells from PBMCs. The intended sense of this specimen's cell subset or site label: CD45RA+ positively selected. The receptors originated from a man aged 18 to 30 in good health. Some clones in this sample may be carry-over from other donors' samples.

The V gene is TRBV29-1, the J gene TRBJ2-1; 7 bases are shared with TRBD1. This CDR3 region has 14 residues. Germline values: CDR1 SQVTM, CDR2 ANQGSEA. CDR3 in amino acids: CSGARDSSYNEQFF. The CDR3 nucleotides are TGCAGTGGGGCCCGGGACAGCTCCTACAATGAGCAGTTCTTC.

The V call is TRBV9, the J call TRBJ2-5; D is perhaps TRBD1 (5 bases). The CDR3 covers 12 residues. Looked up from germline, CDR1 is SGDLS and CDR2 is YYNGEE. Trimming cost V 4 bases and J 5 bases, with 9 bases left between them. In DNA form, the CDR3 reads TGTGCCAGCAGCAGGCAGGGTGAGACCCAGTACTTC. Its translation is CASSRQGETQYF.

The V gene is TRBV19, the J gene TRBJ2-7, with TRBD2 identical over 10 bases. Germline CDR1 and CDR2: LNHDA and SQIVND (reference sequence). The CDR3 totals 14 residues. J lost 2 bases, V lost 6 bases, and 4 bases had no gene match. CDR3 residues: CASRDSGRPYEQYF. CDR3 sequence (DNA): TGTGCCAGTAGAGATAGCGGGAGGCCCTACGAGCAGTACTTC.

The chain carries TRBV5-1 and TRBJ1-5, with D perhaps TRBD1 (5 bases). The CDR3 is 14 amino acids. Trimming removed 4 bases from V and 4 bases from J, with 12 bases in between. Germline CDR1 is SGHRS and CDR2 is YFSETQ. The CDR3 DNA is TGCGCCAGCAGCCGGGGTGACAGTAATCAGCCCCAGCATTTT. It codes for CASSRGDSNQPQHF. Combining the CDR3 with reference TRBV5-1 and TRBJ1-5 gives the whole variable domain KAGVTQTPRYLIKTRGQQVTLSCSPISGHRSVSWYQQTPGQGLQFLFEYFSETQRNKGNFPGRFSGRQFSNSRSEMNVSTLELGDSALYLCASSRGDSNQPQHFGDGTRLSIL.

The chain combines TRBV7-7 with TRBJ2-2, with D unresolved. Germline loops: CDR1 SSHAT, CDR2 FNYEAQ (reference sequence). The CDR3 sequence is 13 residues long. The germline V and J ends were trimmed by 0 bases and 7 bases, with 6 bases remaining between them. This CDR3 is CASSLARNGELFF. In DNA form, the CDR3 reads TGTGCCAGCAGCTTAGCGAGGAACGGGGAGCTGTTTTTT.

A single count supports this clone. This sequence joins TRBV9 and TRBJ2-5, with 9 bases matching TRBD1. Germline V gives CDR1 SGDLS, CDR2 YYNGEE. There are 19 residues in the CDR3. The trim removed 2 bases at V and 1 base at J, leaving 15 bases unmatched. As DNA, the CDR3 is TGTGCCAGCAGCGTGGGGACAGGGTTAGTCGGACGGCCCCAAGAGACCCAGTACTTC. Encoded protein: CASSVGTGLVGRPQETQYF.

This clone occurred once. V gene TRBV7-6 combines with J gene TRBJ2-5, with D unclear. The length of the CDR3 is 13 residues. Germline lookup yields CDR1 SGHVS and CDR2 FNYEAQ. Trimming removed 6 bases from V and 0 bases from J, with 8 bases in between. The CDR3 reads CASSLQYQETQYF. The CDR3 DNA follows: TGTGCCAGCAGTTTACAGTACCAAGAGACCCAGTACTTC.

This rearrangement joins TRBV28 to TRBJ2-7, with D unresolved. Germline assignment: CDR1 MDHEN and CDR2 SYDVKM. Trimming removed 4 bases at V and 7 bases at J, with 14 bases between. The CDR3 is 13 amino acids. As DNA, the CDR3 is TGTGCCAGCAGTTCGGGTTTTCTAGGAGAGCAGTACTTC. As protein: CASSSGFLGEQYF.

This chain links TRBV6-1 with TRBJ1-1; D uncertain. The CDR3 length is 13 residues. Trimming stripped 2 bases from V and 4 bases from J, with 8 bases between. Germline CDR1 reads MNHNS; CDR2 reads SASEGT. The CDR3 is CASSETLITEAFF. CDR3 nucleotides: TGTGCCAGCAGTGAAACACTTATCACTGAAGCTTTCTTT.